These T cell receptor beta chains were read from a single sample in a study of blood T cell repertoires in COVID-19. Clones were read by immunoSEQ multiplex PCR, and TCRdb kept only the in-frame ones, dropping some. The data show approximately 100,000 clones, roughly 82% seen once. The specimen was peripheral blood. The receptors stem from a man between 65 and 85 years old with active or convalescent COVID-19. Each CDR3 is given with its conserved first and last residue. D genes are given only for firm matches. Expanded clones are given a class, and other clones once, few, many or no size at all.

CDR3: CASSLGWGSGSSYEQYF; DNA: TGTGCCAGCAGCTTAGGGTGGGGTAGCGGGAGCTCCTACGAGCAGTACTTC; size: NA; J: TRBJ2-7; V: TRBV13; D: TRBD2
CDR3: CASSLGRGDYGYTF; DNA: TGTGCCAGCAGCTTAGGACGGGGTGACTATGGCTACACCTTC; size: NA; J: TRBJ1-2; V: TRBV7-9; D: NA
CDR3: CASSPRTGTSNTGELFF; DNA: TGTGCCAGCAGCCCCCGTACCGGGACTTCGAACACCGGGGAGCTGTTTTTT; size: NA; J: TRBJ2-2; V: TRBV7-6; D: NA
CDR3: CASSPESGTGIKGYTF; DNA: TGTGCCAGCAGCCCAGAATCCGGGACAGGGATCAAGGGCTACACCTTC; size: NA; J: TRBJ1-2; V: TRBV7-8; D: TRBD1
CDR3: CSRYRGTGETQYF; DNA: TGCAGCAGATACAGGGGCACGGGAGAGACCCAGTACTTC; size: NA; J: TRBJ2-5; V: TRBV29-1; D: TRBD1
CDR3: CASSLGGPEAFF; DNA: TGCGCCAGCAGCCTCGGAGGGCCTGAAGCTTTCTTT; size: NA; J: TRBJ1-1; V: TRBV5-1; D: NA
CDR3: CASSVADQETQYF; DNA: TGTGCCAGCAGCGTAGCGGACCAAGAGACCCAGTACTTC; size: NA; J: TRBJ2-5; V: TRBV9; D: NA
CDR3: CASSLGTGGAGGYTF; DNA: TGCGCCAGCAGCTTGGGAACAGGGGGCGCAGGGGGCTACACCTTC; size: NA; J: TRBJ1-2; V: TRBV5-1; D: TRBD1
CDR3: CASSLKGQEPYGYTF; DNA: TGTGCCAGCAGCCTGAAGGGACAAGAACCCTATGGCTACACCTTC; size: NA; J: TRBJ1-2; V: TRBV3-1/TRBV3-2; D: NA
CDR3: CASSLWERQETQYF; DNA: TGTGCCAGCAGCTTATGGGAGAGGCAAGAGACCCAGTACTTC; size: NA; J: TRBJ2-5; V: TRBV11-3; D: NA
CDR3: CASTGVNTEAFF; DNA: TGTGCCTCCACAGGGGTGAACACTGAAGCTTTCTTT; size: NA; J: TRBJ1-1; V: TRBV6-5; D: TRBD1
CDR3: CASSRDSVYQPQHF; DNA: TGTGCCAGTAGTAGGGACAGTGTTTATCAGCCCCAGCATTTT; size: NA; J: TRBJ1-5; V: TRBV19; D: TRBD1
CDR3: CASGGGLAGAGELFF; DNA: TGTGCCAGCGGAGGAGGACTAGCGGGCGCCGGGGAGCTGTTTTTT; size: NA; J: TRBJ2-2; V: TRBV2; D: TRBD2
CDR3: CAWSVQGGRSQPQHF; DNA: TGTGCCTGGAGTGTACAGGGTGGTAGAAGTCAGCCCCAGCATTTT; size: NA; J: TRBJ1-5; V: TRBV30; D: NA
CDR3: CASSFRTGGYYGYTF; DNA: TGTGCCAGCAGTTTCCGGACAGGGGGGTACTATGGCTACACCTTC; size: NA; J: TRBJ1-2; V: TRBV6-5; D: TRBD1
CDR3: CATSRGGLIDQPQHF; DNA: TGTGCCACCAGCAGAGGCGGACTCATCGATCAGCCCCAGCATTTT; size: NA; J: TRBJ1-5; V: TRBV15; D: NA
CDR3: CASRAGRGNTGELFF; DNA: TGTGCCAGCAGGGCAGGGAGGGGGAACACCGGGGAGCTGTTTTTT; size: NA; J: TRBJ2-2; V: TRBV2; D: TRBD2
CDR3: CASSIRDRGEQYF; DNA: TGTGCCAGCAGCATCCGGGACAGGGGCGAGCAGTACTTC; size: NA; J: TRBJ2-7; V: TRBV7-9; D: TRBD1
CDR3: CASGTRGGHSGANVLTF; DNA: TGTGCTAGTGGTACGCGAGGGGGCCACTCTGGGGCCAACGTCCTGACTTTC; size: NA; J: TRBJ2-6; V: TRBV12-5; D: TRBD1
CDR3: CASSLGEGGTEAFF; DNA: TGTGCCAGCAGCTTGGGGGAAGGGGGCACTGAAGCTTTCTTT; size: NA; J: TRBJ1-1; V: TRBV5-6; D: NA
CDR3: CASSARDRGRDTQYF; DNA: TGTGCCAGCAGCGCCCGGGACAGGGGGCGAGATACGCAGTATTTT; size: NA; J: TRBJ2-3; V: TRBV9; D: TRBD1
CDR3: CASSYSAGADGNTIYF; DNA: TGTGCCAGCAGTTACTCGGCGGGGGCGGATGGAAACACCATATATTTT; size: NA; J: TRBJ1-3; V: TRBV6-6; D: NA
CDR3: CASSLGARQPQHF; DNA: TGTGCCAGCAGCTTGGGGGCGAGGCAGCCCCAGCATTTT; size: NA; J: TRBJ1-5; V: TRBV11-3; D: NA
CDR3: CASSYTVTAANYGYTF; DNA: TGTGCCAGCAGTTACACGGTGACTGCAGCCAACTATGGCTACACCTTC; size: few; J: TRBJ1-2; V: TRBV6-5; D: NA
CDR3: CASSKQGRMDYGYTF; DNA: TGTGCCAGCAGTAAACAGGGTAGGATGGACTATGGCTACACCTTC; size: NA; J: TRBJ1-2; V: TRBV6-5; D: NA
CDR3: CASSDTGTGYGYTF; DNA: TGTGCCAGCAGTGATACGGGGACAGGGTATGGCTACACCTTC; size: few; J: TRBJ1-2; V: TRBV6-1; D: TRBD1
CDR3: CASSYQYSTANQPQHF; DNA: TGTGCCAGCAGTTACCAATACAGCACCGCCAATCAGCCCCAGCATTTT; size: once; J: TRBJ1-5; V: TRBV6-5; D: NA
CDR3: CASSRYRDRTSNQPQHF; DNA: TGTGCCAGCAGCCGATACCGTGACAGGACGAGCAATCAGCCCCAGCATTTT; size: few; J: TRBJ1-5; V: TRBV27; D: NA
CDR3: CASSRRDGSYEQYF; DNA: TGTGCCAGTAGTAGGCGGGACGGCTCCTACGAGCAGTACTTC; size: NA; J: TRBJ2-7; V: TRBV19; D: NA
CDR3: CASSTQGASYNEQFF; DNA: TGTGCCAGCTCAACTCAGGGGGCGTCTTACAATGAGCAGTTCTTC; size: NA; J: TRBJ2-1; V: TRBV18; D: TRBD1
CDR3: CARQQGYNYGYTF; DNA: TGCGCCCGCCAACAGGGGTATAACTATGGCTACACCTTC; size: NA; J: TRBJ1-2; V: TRBV10-2; D: TRBD1
CDR3: CASSPLAGPYNEQFF; DNA: TGTGCCAGCAGCCCCTTAGCGGGGCCGTACAATGAGCAGTTCTTC; size: NA; J: TRBJ2-1; V: TRBV14; D: TRBD2
CDR3: CAWSVLGSPLHF; DNA: TGTGCCTGGAGTGTACTAGGGTCACCCCTCCACTTT; size: NA; J: TRBJ1-6; V: TRBV30; D: NA
CDR3: CASRAGTVAYNEQFF; DNA: TGCGCCAGCAGGGCCGGGACAGTGGCCTACAATGAGCAGTTCTTC; size: few; J: TRBJ2-1; V: TRBV5-1; D: TRBD1
CDR3: CASSQRDRVPFSYEQYF; DNA: TGTGCCAGCAGCCAAAGGGACAGGGTTCCTTTCTCCTACGAGCAGTACTTC; size: NA; J: TRBJ2-7; V: TRBV14; D: TRBD1
CDR3: CASSPLTSYQETQYF; DNA: TGTGCCAGCAGCCCACTGACTAGCTACCAAGAGACCCAGTACTTC; size: NA; J: TRBJ2-5; V: TRBV6-2/TRBV6-3; D: TRBD2
CDR3: CASSARGTEAFF; DNA: TGTGCCAGCAGCGCTCGGGGCACTGAAGCTTTCTTT; size: NA; J: TRBJ1-1; V: TRBV5-4; D: NA
CDR3: CASSTGTGGEKLFF; DNA: TGTGCCAGCAGTACCGGGACAGGGGGCGAAAAACTGTTTTTT; size: few; J: TRBJ1-4; V: TRBV2; D: TRBD1
CDR3: CASSLGGTGFNQPQHF; DNA: TGTGCCAGCAGCTTGGGTGGGACAGGGTTCAATCAGCCCCAGCATTTT; size: NA; J: TRBJ1-5; V: TRBV5-4; D: TRBD1
CDR3: CASSESGQGTEKLFF; DNA: TGCGCCAGCAGTGAGTCGGGACAGGGGACGGAAAAACTGTTTTTT; size: NA; J: TRBJ1-4; V: TRBV10-1; D: TRBD1
CDR3: CASSQGIKGNIQYF; DNA: TGCGCCAGCAGCCAAGGAATTAAGGGGAACATTCAGTACTTC; size: NA; J: TRBJ2-4; V: TRBV4-3; D: NA
CDR3: CASSFRLAGGYEQYF; DNA: TGTGCCAGCAGTTTTCGACTAGCGGGGGGGTACGAGCAGTACTTC; size: once; J: TRBJ2-7; V: TRBV6-2/TRBV6-3; D: TRBD2
CDR3: CATRQGGSGDGELFF; DNA: TGTGCCACCAGGCAGGGAGGTTCAGGTGACGGGGAGCTGTTTTTT; size: once; J: TRBJ2-2; V: TRBV2; D: NA
CDR3: CASSVAGLNEQFF; DNA: TGTGCCAGCAGCGTAGCTGGGCTTAATGAGCAGTTCTTC; size: NA; J: TRBJ2-1; V: TRBV9; D: NA
CDR3: CASSQPGTATDTQYF; DNA: TGTGCCAGCAGCCAACCCGGGACAGCCACAGATACGCAGTATTTT; size: NA; J: TRBJ2-3; V: TRBV6-5; D: TRBD1
CDR3: CASSQLRQNYGYTF; DNA: TGTGCCAGCAGCCAACTGCGACAAAACTATGGCTACACCTTC; size: NA; J: TRBJ1-2; V: TRBV3-1/TRBV3-2; D: NA
CDR3: CASSEGTVNSPLHF; DNA: TGCGCCAGCAGTGAAGGAACAGTTAATTCACCCCTCCACTTT; size: NA; J: TRBJ1-6; V: TRBV10-1; D: NA
CDR3: CASSLGRGGEQYF; DNA: TGTGCCAGCAGCTTAGGGCGAGGGGGCGAGCAGTACTTC; size: NA; J: TRBJ2-7; V: TRBV7-9; D: NA
CDR3: CASSVAGLIFSEAFF; DNA: TGTGCCAGCAGCGTTGCGGGTTTGATCTTCAGTGAAGCTTTCTTT; size: NA; J: TRBJ1-1; V: TRBV7-9; D: NA
CDR3: CASRGQGSYTF; DNA: TGTGCCAGCAGGGGACAGGGCAGCTACACCTTC; size: NA; J: TRBJ1-2; V: TRBV2; D: TRBD1
CDR3: CASAQGQGNQPQHF; DNA: TGTGCTAGTGCCCAGGGACAGGGGAATCAGCCCCAGCATTTT; size: NA; J: TRBJ1-5; V: TRBV12-5; D: TRBD1
CDR3: CASSLRSSGGATDTQYF; DNA: TGCGCCAGCAGCTTAAGAAGTAGCGGGGGAGCTACAGATACGCAGTATTTT; size: NA; J: TRBJ2-3; V: TRBV5-1; D: TRBD2
CDR3: CASSISGGRAEAFF; DNA: TGTGCCAGTAGTATCTCAGGGGGACGGGCTGAAGCTTTCTTT; size: few; J: TRBJ1-1; V: TRBV19; D: TRBD1
CDR3: CASSLVRSSYEQYF; DNA: TGTGCCAGCAGCTTAGTACGGTCCTCCTACGAGCAGTACTTC; size: few; J: TRBJ2-7; V: TRBV7-8; D: NA
CDR3: CASSPRGFVANEKLFF; DNA: TGCGCCAGCAGCCCCCGAGGGTTTGTAGCTAATGAAAAACTGTTTTTT; size: few; J: TRBJ1-4; V: TRBV5-1; D: NA
CDR3: CASSDGLAGGHRSYEQYF; DNA: TGTGCCAGCAGTGACGGACTAGCGGGGGGGCATAGGTCTTACGAGCAGTACTTC; size: NA; J: TRBJ2-7; V: TRBV6-4; D: TRBD2
CDR3: CASNLMRGAYTGELFF; DNA: TGTGCCAGCAACTTAATGCGGGGGGCTTACACCGGGGAGCTGTTTTTT; size: NA; J: TRBJ2-2; V: TRBV7-9; D: TRBD2
CDR3: CASSPGAGETQYF; DNA: TGTGCCAGCTCACCAGGGGCCGGCGAGACCCAGTACTTC; size: NA; J: TRBJ2-5; V: TRBV18; D: NA